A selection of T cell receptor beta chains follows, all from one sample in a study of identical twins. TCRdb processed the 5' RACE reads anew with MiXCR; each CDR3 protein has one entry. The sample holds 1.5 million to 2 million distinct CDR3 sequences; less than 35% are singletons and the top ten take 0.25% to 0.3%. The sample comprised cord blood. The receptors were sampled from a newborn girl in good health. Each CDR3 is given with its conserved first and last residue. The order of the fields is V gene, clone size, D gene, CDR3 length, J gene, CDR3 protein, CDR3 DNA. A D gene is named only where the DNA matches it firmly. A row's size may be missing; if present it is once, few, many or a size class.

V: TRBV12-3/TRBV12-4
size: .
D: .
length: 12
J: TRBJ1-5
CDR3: CASSSGSEPQHF
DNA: TGTGCCAGCAGTTCGGGTTCGGAGCCCCAGCATTTT

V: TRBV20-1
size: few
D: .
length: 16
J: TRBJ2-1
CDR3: CSARDDVGSSYNEQFF
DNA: TGCAGTGCTAGAGACGATGTCGGATCCTCCTACAATGAGCAGTTCTTC

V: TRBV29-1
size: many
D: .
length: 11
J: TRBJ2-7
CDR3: CSSRDTYEQYF
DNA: TGCAGCTCCCGGGACACCTACGAGCAGTACTTC

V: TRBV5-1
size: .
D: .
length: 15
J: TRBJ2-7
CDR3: CASSLVGMWPHEQYF
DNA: TGCGCCAGCAGCTTGGTGGGTATGTGGCCCCACGAGCAGTACTTC

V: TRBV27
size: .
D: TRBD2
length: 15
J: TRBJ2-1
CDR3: CASSFGTSANNEQFF
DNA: TGTGCCAGCAGTTTCGGGACTAGCGCCAACAATGAGCAGTTCTTC

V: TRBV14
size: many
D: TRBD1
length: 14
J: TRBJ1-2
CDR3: CASSPRDRAYGYTF
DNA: TGTGCCAGCAGCCCCCGGGACAGGGCCTATGGCTACACCTTC

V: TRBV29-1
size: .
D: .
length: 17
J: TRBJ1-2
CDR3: CSVSHYKIGGSYYGYTF
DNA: TGCAGCGTTTCCCATTACAAGATAGGGGGGAGCTACTATGGCTACACCTTC

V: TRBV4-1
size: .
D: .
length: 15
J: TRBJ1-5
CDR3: CASSQSTFSNQPQHF
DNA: TGCGCCAGCAGCCAGTCGACGTTTAGCAATCAGCCCCAGCATTTT

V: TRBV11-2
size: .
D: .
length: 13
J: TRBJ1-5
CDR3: CASSPGTGQPQHF
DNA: TGTGCCAGCAGCCCCGGGACGGGTCAGCCCCAGCATTTT

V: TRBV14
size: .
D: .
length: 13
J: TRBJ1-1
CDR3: CASSPVPGLEAFF
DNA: TGTGCCAGCAGCCCAGTTCCGGGGTTGGAAGCTTTCTTT

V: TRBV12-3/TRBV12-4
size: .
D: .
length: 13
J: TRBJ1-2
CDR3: CASRGGGHYGYTF
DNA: TGTGCCAGCAGGGGAGGGGGGCACTATGGCTACACCTTC

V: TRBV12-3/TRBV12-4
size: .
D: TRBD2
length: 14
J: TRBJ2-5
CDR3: CASTRTSGTEIQYF
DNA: TGTGCCAGCACTCGGACTAGCGGCACAGAGATCCAGTACTTC

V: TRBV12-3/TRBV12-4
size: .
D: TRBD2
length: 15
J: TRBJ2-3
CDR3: CASSPPSGASGTQYF
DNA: TGTGCCAGCAGCCCCCCTAGCGGGGCGTCGGGTACGCAGTATTTT

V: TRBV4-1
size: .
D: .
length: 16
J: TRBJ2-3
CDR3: CASSQDVRGSTDTKYF
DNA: TGCGCCAGCAGCCAAGATGTTCGGGGGAGTACAGATACGAAGTATTTT

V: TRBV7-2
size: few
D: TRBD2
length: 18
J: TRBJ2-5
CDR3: CASSSTSAHTKWEETQYF
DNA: TGTGCCAGCAGCTCGACTAGCGCACACACCAAATGGGAAGAGACCCAGTACTTC

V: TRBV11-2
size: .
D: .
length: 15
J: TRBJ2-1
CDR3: CASSLVGVNYNEQFF
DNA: TGTGCCAGCAGCTTAGTAGGAGTTAACTACAATGAGCAGTTCTTC

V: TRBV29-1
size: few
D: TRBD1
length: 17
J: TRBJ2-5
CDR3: CSVEGLPGQGAWETQYF
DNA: TGCAGCGTTGAAGGCTTACCGGGACAGGGGGCGTGGGAGACCCAGTACTTC

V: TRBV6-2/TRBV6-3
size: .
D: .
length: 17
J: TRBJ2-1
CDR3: CASSYPLEGGSYNEQFF
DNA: TGTGCCAGCAGTTACCCCCTGGAGGGGGGGTCCTACAATGAGCAGTTCTTC

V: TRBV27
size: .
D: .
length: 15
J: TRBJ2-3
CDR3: CASSLSQGLADTQYF
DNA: TGTGCCAGCAGTTTGAGTCAGGGGCTCGCAGATACGCAGTATTTT

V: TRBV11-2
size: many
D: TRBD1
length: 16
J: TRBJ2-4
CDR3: CASSLGQGTPPNIQYF
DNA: TGTGCCAGCAGCTTGGGACAGGGTACCCCGCCCAACATTCAGTACTTC

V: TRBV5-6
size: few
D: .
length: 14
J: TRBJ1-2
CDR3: CASSLAGDLPGYTF
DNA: TGTGCCAGCAGCTTGGCGGGCGATCTCCCTGGCTACACCTTC

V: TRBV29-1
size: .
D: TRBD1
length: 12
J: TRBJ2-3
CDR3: CSTRSGGDTQYF
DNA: TGCAGCACTCGTTCAGGGGGCGATACGCAGTATTTT

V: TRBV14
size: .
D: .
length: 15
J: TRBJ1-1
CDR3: CASSLGHNLNTEAFF
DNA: TGTGCCAGCAGCCTAGGACACAATTTGAACACTGAAGCTTTCTTT

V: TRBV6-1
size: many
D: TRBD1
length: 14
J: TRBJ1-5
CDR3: CASTGTAPNQPQHF
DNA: TGTGCCAGCACCGGGACAGCCCCCAATCAGCCCCAGCATTTT

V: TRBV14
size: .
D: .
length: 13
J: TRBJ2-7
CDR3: CASSQGVGTFQYF
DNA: TGTGCCAGCAGCCAAGGGGTGGGGACCTTCCAGTACTTC

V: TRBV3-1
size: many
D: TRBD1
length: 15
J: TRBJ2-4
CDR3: CASSQEGQLKNIQYF
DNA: TGTGCCAGCAGCCAAGAGGGACAGTTAAAAAACATTCAGTACTTC

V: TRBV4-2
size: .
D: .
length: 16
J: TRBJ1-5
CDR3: CASSQDITGLGQPQHF
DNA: TGTGCCAGCAGCCAAGATATTACAGGGTTGGGGCAGCCCCAGCATTTT

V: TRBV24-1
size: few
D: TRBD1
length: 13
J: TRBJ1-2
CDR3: CASDPDRVYGYTF
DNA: TGTGCCAGTGACCCCGACAGGGTCTATGGCTACACCTTC

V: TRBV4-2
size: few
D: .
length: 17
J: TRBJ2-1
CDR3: CASSQVKETSSYNEQFF
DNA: TGTGCCAGCAGCCAAGTGAAGGAAACGAGCTCCTACAATGAGCAGTTCTTC

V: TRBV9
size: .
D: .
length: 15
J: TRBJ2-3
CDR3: CASSVSPVSTDTQYF
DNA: TGTGCCAGCAGCGTAAGCCCGGTAAGCACAGATACGCAGTATTTT

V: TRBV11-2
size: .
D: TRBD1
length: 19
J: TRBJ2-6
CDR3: CASSQLRQGPPSGANVLTF
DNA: TGTGCCAGCAGCCAACTCCGACAGGGGCCCCCCTCTGGGGCCAACGTCCTGACTTTC

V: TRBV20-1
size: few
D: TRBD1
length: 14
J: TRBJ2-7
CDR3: CSARWTGGDYEQYF
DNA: TGCAGTGCTCGGTGGACAGGGGGCGACTACGAGCAGTACTTC